The TCR beta chain under discussion was sequenced for a study of T cell responses to AZD1222 COVID-19 vaccine (dated by TCRdb to 2020 to 2022). Regarding the study in general: AZD1222 recipients with second doses at about 4 weeks or about 12 weeks were pooled, because spike-specific TCR depth and breadth did not differ between schedules. TCR sequencing was performed for 230 to 250 trial participants, of whom about 200 were given two doses of AZD1222 and some 26 were given two doses of MenACWY control vaccine. Trial participants were enrolled by age into 18-55, 56-69 and 70-plus year subgroups, with approximately 150, 30 and 60 TCR-sequenced participants respectively. The research as a whole found: Conclusions about previously exposed vaccinees are limited because only five or six AZD1222 recipients were SARS-CoV-2 seropositive at baseline. Reportedly, close to half of the unique spike-specific TCRs recognized epitopes lying outside the regions that are mutated in the B.1.351 and B.1.1.7 variants. CD4 TCRs associated with the vaccine covered the entire spike protein, and the dominant responses were in regions 160-218 and 743-854. The 56-69-year group was small, and its depth increase did not reach significance, likely because of low power. Participants were mostly white British, with more females than males. The authors suggested clonal diversity may have been underestimated. After two AZD1222 doses, both the breadth and the depth of spike-specific TCRs were significantly higher than at day 0 and than in MenACWY recipients. No day 14 peak-response samples were available, so repertoires were characterized only after the peak T cell response.

In the case of this clone: No cognate antigen has been identified for it. It has no much larger one-base neighbor in the sample; base qualities were not kept.

This specimen's time point label, interpreted: baseline before first vaccination. The vaccinee samples were drawn from two UK trials, COV001 and COV002, one of which was a single-blind randomized controlled phase 2/3 trial testing AZD1222 (ChAdOx1 nCoV-19) in healthy adults. For TCRbeta chain sequencing, PBMC samples from trial participants were taken at day 0 and at day 28 after the second dose. The CDR3 regions of human TCRbeta chains were subjected to immunosequencing. The authors' analysis ran thus. TCRs in the repertoires were compared against a reference library of SARS-CoV-2-specific TCRs that had been generated with the MIRA antigen-specificity platform. Breadth was defined as the fraction of unique TCRs that were SARS-CoV-2-associated. Depth was defined as the fraction of total T cells that were SARS-CoV-2-associated. Using the MIRA data, every spike-specific TCR was mapped to the spike region that the TCR reacted to and assigned to either a CD4 or a CD8 class. Log10-transformed breadth and depth values were compared by one-way ANOVA with Sidak's multiple comparisons tests. The table was pulled from immuneACCESS by TCRdb, which kept in-frame rearrangements only. Such tables lose some clones; where checked, under half of the loss comes from unresolved V genes, and the rest has no known cause. V and J calls and clone size follow that table, whereas D and trimming were derived from the DNA. A total of 140,000 or so clones appear in this sample, 85% to 90% of them only once. Together, the top ten hold around 3.3% of the sample.

The TCR originated in an adult in good health. The sequences come from peripheral blood, collected on day 0 of AZD1222 vaccination.

The nucleotides are TGCGCCAGCAGTCGACAGGGGGCTGGGGAAAAACTGTTTTTT. This codes for CASSRQGAGEKLFF. The sequence is built from TRBV5-1 and TRBJ1-4, and TRBD1 aligns with 10 junction nucleotides. Via the germline V gene, CDR1 is SGHRS and CDR2 YFSETQ. From its cysteine to its phenylalanine, the CDR3 spans 14 amino acids. Just CDR3 DNA is preserved here, 42 bases in frame from base 1. Here V drops 5 bases and J drops 8 bases, and the junction holds 6 bases not matched to any gene.